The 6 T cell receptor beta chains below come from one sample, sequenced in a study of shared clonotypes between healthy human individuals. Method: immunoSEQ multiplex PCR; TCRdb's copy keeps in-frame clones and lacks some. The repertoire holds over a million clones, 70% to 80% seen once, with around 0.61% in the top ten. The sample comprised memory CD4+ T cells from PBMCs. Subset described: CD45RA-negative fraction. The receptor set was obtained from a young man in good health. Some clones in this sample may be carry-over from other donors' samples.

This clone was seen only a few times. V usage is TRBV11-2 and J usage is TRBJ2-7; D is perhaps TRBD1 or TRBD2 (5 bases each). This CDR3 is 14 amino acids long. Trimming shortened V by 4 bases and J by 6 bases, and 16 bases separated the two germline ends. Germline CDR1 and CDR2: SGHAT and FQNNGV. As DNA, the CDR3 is TGTGCCAGCAGCTCGGTCCGAGTGGGACGCGAGCAGTACTTC. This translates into CASSSVRVGREQYF.

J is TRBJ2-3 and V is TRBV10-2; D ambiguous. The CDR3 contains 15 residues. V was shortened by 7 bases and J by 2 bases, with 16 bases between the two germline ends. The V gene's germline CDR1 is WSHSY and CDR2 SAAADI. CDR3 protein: CASTSIVDPTDTQYF. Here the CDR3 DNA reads TGCGCCAGCACCTCTATAGTGGACCCCACAGATACGCAGTATTTT.

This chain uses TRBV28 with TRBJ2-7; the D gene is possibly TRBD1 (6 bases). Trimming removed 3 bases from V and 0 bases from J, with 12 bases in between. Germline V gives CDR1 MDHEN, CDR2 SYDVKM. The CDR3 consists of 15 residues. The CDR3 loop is CASSFPQGFSYEQYF. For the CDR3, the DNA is TGTGCCAGCAGTTTTCCCCAGGGGTTCTCCTACGAGCAGTACTTC.

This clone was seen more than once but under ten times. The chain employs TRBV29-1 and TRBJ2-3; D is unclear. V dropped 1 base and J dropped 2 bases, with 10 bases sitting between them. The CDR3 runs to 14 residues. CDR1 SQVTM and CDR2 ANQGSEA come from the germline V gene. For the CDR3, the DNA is TGCAGCGTTGAAGGGCCTCTCAACACAGATACGCAGTATTTT. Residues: CSVEGPLNTDTQYF.

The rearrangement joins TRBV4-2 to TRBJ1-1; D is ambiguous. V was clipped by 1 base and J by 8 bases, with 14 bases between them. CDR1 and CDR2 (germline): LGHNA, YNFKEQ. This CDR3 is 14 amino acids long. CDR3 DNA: TGTGCCAGCAGCCAAGGGGATCAGGTACCAGAAGCTTTCTTT. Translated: CASSQGDQVPEAFF.

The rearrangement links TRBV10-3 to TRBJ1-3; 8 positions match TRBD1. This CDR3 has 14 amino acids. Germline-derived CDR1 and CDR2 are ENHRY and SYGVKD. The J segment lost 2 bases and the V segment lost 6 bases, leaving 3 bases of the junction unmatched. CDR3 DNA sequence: TGTGCCATCAGGGGCAGGGGGCCTGGAAACACCATATATTTT. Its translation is CAIRGRGPGNTIYF.